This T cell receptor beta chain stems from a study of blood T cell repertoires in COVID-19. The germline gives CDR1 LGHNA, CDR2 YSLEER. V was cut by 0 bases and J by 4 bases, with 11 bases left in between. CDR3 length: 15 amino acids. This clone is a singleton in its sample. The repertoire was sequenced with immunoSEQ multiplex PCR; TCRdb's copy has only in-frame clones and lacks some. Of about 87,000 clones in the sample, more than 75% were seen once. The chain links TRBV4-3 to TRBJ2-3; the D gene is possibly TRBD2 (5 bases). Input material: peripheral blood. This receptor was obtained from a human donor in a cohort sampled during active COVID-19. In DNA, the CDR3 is TGCGCCAGCAGCCAAGAAGGACTCGGCCCAGATACGCAGTATTTT. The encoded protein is CASSQEGLGPDTQYF.